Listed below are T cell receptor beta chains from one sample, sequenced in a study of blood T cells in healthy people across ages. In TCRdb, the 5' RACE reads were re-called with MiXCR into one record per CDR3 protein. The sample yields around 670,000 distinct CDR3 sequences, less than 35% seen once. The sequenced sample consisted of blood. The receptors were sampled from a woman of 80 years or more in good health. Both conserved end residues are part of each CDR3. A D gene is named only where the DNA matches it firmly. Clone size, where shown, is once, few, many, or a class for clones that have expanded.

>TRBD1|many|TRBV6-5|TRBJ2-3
TGTGCCAGCAGGTGGGGACAGGGTGCAGATACGCAGTATTTT
CASRWGQGADTQYF
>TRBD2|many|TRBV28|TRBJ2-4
TGTGCCAGCTCCCGGGTGGCTAGCGGGGGAGACATTCAGTACTTC
CASSRVASGGDIQYF
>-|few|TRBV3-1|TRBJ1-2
TGTGCCAGCAGCCAAGATAAGGGATCGTATAACTATGGCTACACCTTC
CASSQDKGSYNYGYTF
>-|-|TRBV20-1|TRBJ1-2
TGCAGTGCTAGAGATTTATACGGACAGCTAAAACGATATGGCTACACCTTC
CSARDLYGQLKRYGYTF
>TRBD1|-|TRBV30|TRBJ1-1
TGTGCCTGGAGTGTACCACAAAGGGGGCGAGCTTTCTTT
CAWSVPQRGRAFF
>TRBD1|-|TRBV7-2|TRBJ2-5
TGTGCCAGCAGCCTACTAGGGCAGGGGGCCCACCAAGAGACCCAGTACTTC
CASSLLGQGAHQETQYF
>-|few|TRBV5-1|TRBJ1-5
TGCGCCAGCAACTTTGGGGAGGGCAATCAGCCCCAGCATTTT
CASNFGEGNQPQHF
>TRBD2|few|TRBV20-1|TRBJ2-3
TGCAGTGCTGTGCTAGCGGGGGGCCTCACAGATACGCAGTATTTT
CSAVLAGGLTDTQYF
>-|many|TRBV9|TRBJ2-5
TGTGCCAGCAGCGTAACAGGGTTATACCAAGAGACCCAGTACTTC
CASSVTGLYQETQYF
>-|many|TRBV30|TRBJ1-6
TGTGCCCGCACCGGACAGTCCAATAATTCACCCCTCCACTTT
CARTGQSNNSPLHF
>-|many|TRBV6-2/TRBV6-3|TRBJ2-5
TGTGCCAGCAGCTTGAGCGGAGAGACCCAGTACTTC
CASSLSGETQYF
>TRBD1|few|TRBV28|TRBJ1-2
TGTGCCAGCAGTTCAACTACAGGGGGCGCATATGGCTACACCTTC
CASSSTTGGAYGYTF
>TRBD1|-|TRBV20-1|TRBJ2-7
TGCAGTGCTAGAAGGGACAGGGGGACCTACGAGCAGTACTTC
CSARRDRGTYEQYF
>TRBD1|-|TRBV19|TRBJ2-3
TGTGCCAGTACCATTTCCGGGACAGGGTCCGATACGCAGTATTTT
CASTISGTGSDTQYF
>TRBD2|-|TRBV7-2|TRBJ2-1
TGTGCCAGCAGCGAATGGGGCGGGGGGGCGGACAATGAGCAGTTCTTC
CASSEWGGGADNEQFF
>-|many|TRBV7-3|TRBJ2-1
TGTGCCAGCAGCTTAACGTGGGGGGGGGCTCCCTACAATGAGCAGTTCTTC
CASSLTWGGAPYNEQFF
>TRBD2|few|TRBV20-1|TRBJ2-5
TGCAGTGCTAGACATCTAGCGGGGTACAATGAGCAGTACTTC
CSARHLAGYNEQYF
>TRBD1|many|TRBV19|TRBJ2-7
TGTGCCAGTAGTATAGTCGGGACAGGGGTTCCCCGCGAGCAGTACTTC
CASSIVGTGVPREQYF
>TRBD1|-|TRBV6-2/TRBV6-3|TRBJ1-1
TGTGCCAGCAAGCTTGACAGGGGCTGGTCTGAAGCTTTCTTT
CASKLDRGWSEAFF
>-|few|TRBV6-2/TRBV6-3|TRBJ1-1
TGTGCCAGCAGTCCTCGGGGGGGAACGGACACTGAAGCTTTCTTT
CASSPRGGTDTEAFF
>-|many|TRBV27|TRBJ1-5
TGTGCCAGCGCGGGGGGAAATAGCAATCAGCCCCAGCATTTT
CASAGGNSNQPQHF
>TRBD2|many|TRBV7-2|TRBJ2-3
TGTGCCAGCAGTAGTAGCGGGGGGGCCTTGGTCTACCCGCAGTATTTT
CASSSSGGALVYPQYF
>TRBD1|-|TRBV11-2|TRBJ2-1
TGTGCCAGCAGCTTAGTGATTAGGGGCGGACAGGGGGCGAGAGAGCAGTTCTTC
CASSLVIRGGQGAREQFF
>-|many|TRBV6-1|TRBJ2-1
TGTGCCAGCAGACTTAACAGGGAACTCGCCTACAATGAGCAGTTCTTC
CASRLNRELAYNEQFF
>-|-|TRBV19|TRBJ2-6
TGTGCCAGTACCCCAAGAGCTGGGGGCGGTGGGGCCAACGTCCTGACTTTC
CASTPRAGGGGANVLTF
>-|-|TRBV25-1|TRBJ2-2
TGTGCCAGCAGTGAAATAGGGGCCACCGGGGAGCTGTTTTTT
CASSEIGATGELFF
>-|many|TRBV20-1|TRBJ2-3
TGCAGTGCCCAAGCCAGGGCAGATACGCAGTATTTT
CSAQARADTQYF
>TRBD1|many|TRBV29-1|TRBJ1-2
TGCAGCGTTGAAGATCAGCAGGGGGATGGCTACACCTTC
CSVEDQQGDGYTF
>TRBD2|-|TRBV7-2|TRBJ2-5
TGTGCCAGCAGCTTAGCGAGGGGACTAGCGGGGGGGCGACAGACCCAGTACTTC
CASSLARGLAGGRQTQYF
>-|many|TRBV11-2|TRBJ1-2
TGTGCCAGCAGCTCCTTTAGGGGTAGTGAGGACTATGGCTACACCTTC
CASSSFRGSEDYGYTF
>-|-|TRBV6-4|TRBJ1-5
TGTGCCAGCAGTGAAGGAGGTGGTGGCCAGCCCCAGCATTTT
CASSEGGGGQPQHF
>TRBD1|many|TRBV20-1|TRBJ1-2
TGCAGTGCTAGAAAAAAAACAGGGGGCGAGAACTATGGCTACACCTTC
CSARKKTGGENYGYTF
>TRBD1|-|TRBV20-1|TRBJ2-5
TGCAGTGCTAGAAGACAGGGTTATGAGCAGTACTTC
CSARRQGYEQYF
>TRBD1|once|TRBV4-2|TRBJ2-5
TGTGCCAGCAGCCAAGGGGACAGGCAGAACAATGAGCAGTACTTC
CASSQGDRQNNEQYF
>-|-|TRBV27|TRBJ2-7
TGTGCCAGCAGTTACTTGAGTTCCGGCAGTAGGTACGAGCAGTACTTC
CASSYLSSGSRYEQYF
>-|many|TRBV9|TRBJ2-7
TGTGCCAGCAGCGTAGGAGGCCTAGGGGCCTACGAGCAGTACTTC
CASSVGGLGAYEQYF
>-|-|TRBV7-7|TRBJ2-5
TGTGCTAGCAGCCCGGGGGACAGCCTGGAGACCCAGTACTTC
CASSPGDSLETQYF
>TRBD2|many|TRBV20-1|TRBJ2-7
TGCAGTGCTAGAGATCCGCTTAAGTTGGGACTAGCGGGTACAGGACGCGAGCAGTACTTC
CSARDPLKLGLAGTGREQYF
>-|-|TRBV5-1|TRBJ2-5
TGCGCCAGCAGACCAACCGGGACGTGCCAAGAGACCCAGTACTTC
CASRPTGTCQETQYF
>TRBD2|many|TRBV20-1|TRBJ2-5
TGCAGTGCTAGAAAGGGGACTAGCGTAGAGACCCAGTACTTC
CSARKGTSVETQYF
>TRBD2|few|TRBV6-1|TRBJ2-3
TGTGCCAGCAGTGAGTCTAGCTGGACTAGAGGGCTAGATACGCAGTATTTT
CASSESSWTRGLDTQYF